This T cell receptor beta chain was captured in a study of vaccination and CD4 T cells after COVID-19. Whole-study context: In the convalescent group, nasal swab PCR was SARS-CoV-2 positive; some 10 cases were mild and one severe. Stimuli were overlapping spike peptide pools of SARS-CoV-2 and three common cold coronaviruses (HCoV-NL63, HCoV-OC43, HCoV-229E). Study-level results: A nonsignificant median increase from approximately 23 to 38 SARS-CoV-2-reactive clonotypes was observed.

The Oncomine TCR Beta short-read assay sequenced DNA from cultured CD4+ T cells. TCRdb reprocessed the PCR reads via MiXCR and lists one record per CDR3 protein. The data show fewer than 20,000 distinct CDR3 sequences, roughly half seen once. As to this clonotype: The antigen is not known.

This CDR3 has 12 residues. The germline V and J ends were trimmed by 6 bases and 2 bases, with 10 bases remaining between them. Looked up from germline, CDR1 is DFQATT and CDR2 is SNEGSKA (reference sequence). Treatment described: approximately 11-day PBMC culture with coronavirus spike peptide pools or control peptides (ViraFEST assay). Negative selection isolated the CD4+ T cells once the cells had been cultured for less than 13 days. The source is a human donor with COVID-19. J is TRBJ2-5 and V is TRBV20-1; TRBD2 is a possible D gene (5 bases). The sample consisted of cultured CD4+ T cells from blood, taken after SARS-CoV-2 vaccination. The CDR3 sequence is CSAGLKQETQYF. CDR3 DNA: TGCAGTGCAGGACTGAAACAAGAGACCCAGTACTTC.